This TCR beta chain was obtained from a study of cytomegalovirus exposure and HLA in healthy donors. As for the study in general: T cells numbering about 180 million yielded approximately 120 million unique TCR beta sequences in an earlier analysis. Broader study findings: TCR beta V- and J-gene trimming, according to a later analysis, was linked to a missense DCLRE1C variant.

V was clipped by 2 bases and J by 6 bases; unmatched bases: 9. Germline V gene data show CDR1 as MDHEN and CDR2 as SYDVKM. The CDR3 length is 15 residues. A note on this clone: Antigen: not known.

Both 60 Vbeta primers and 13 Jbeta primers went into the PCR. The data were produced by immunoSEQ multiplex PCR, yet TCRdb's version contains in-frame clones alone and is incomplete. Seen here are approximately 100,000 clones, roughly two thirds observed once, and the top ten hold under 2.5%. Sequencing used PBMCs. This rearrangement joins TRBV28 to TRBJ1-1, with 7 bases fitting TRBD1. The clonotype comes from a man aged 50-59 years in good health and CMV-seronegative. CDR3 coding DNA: TGTGCCAGCAGTTTAGATCAGGGGGAAGGGGCTGAAGCTTTCTTT. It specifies CASSLDQGEGAEAFF.